The clone carrying this T cell receptor (beta chain) was observed a few times. The antigen remains unidentified. These data are taken from a study of cytomegalovirus exposure and HLA in healthy donors. Study outcomes and limitations: Compared with the roughly 700-donor mean, an Asian-associated ancestry cluster reportedly had fewer N-insertions, according to a later analysis. Cytomegalovirus association was listed for approximately 150 TCR beta chains. Available immune exposure information was restricted to CMV serostatus only. In a later analysis, a missense DCLRE1C variant was linked to TCR beta V- and J-gene trimming.

In the PCR, 60 Vbeta and 13 Jbeta primers were used. Profiled with immunoSEQ multiplex PCR; TCRdb holds only in-frame clones, not every one. Among under 130,000 clones listed, almost 80% were seen once. With 8 bases clipped from V and 0 bases from J, the junction kept 7 bases outside the gene matches. The CDR3 runs 15 residues. From germline, CDR1 is LNHDA and CDR2 SQIVND (reference sequence). The sequence was obtained from a man aged 45 to 65 in good health and CMV-seropositive. The source material was PBMCs. V is TRBV19 and J is TRBJ1-5, with 7 bases identical to TRBD1. This CDR3 reads CASSLAGGSNQPQHF. The CDR3 DNA follows: TGTGCCAGTTCTTTGGCAGGGGGTAGCAATCAGCCCCAGCATTTT. Full variable domain (remainder filled in from reference TRBV19 and TRBJ1-5): DGGITQSPKYLFRKEGQNVTLSCEQNLNHDAMYWYRQDPGQGLRLIYYSQIVNDFQKGDIAEGYSVSREKKESFPLTVTSAQKNPTAFYLCASSLAGGSNQPQHFGDGTRLSIL.